The 16 T cell receptor beta chains below all came from one sample that was sequenced in a study of PD-L1 blockade in urothelial cancer. The protocol was immunoSEQ multiplex PCR, while the TCRdb copy is restricted to in-frame clones and leaves out a portion. In the table there are fewer than 75,000 clones, around 84% of which are singletons. Specimen: PBMCs, collected around atezolizumab (anti-PD-L1) treatment. The receptors were gathered from a man between 70 and 80 years old with urothelial cancer.

The rearrangement links TRBV7-3 to TRBJ1-1, with a possible D match to TRBD1 (5 bases). Per the germline V gene, CDR1 is SGHTA and CDR2 is FQGTGA. This CDR3 has 15 residues. V shed 5 bases and J shed 1 base, with 14 bases lying between them. The CDR3 is CASSTTAGGNTEAFF. CDR3 coding DNA: TGTGCCAGCAGCACAACTGCGGGGGGGAACACTGAAGCTTTCTTT.

This CDR3 reads CASSLLASAGYETQYF. Here the CDR3 DNA reads TGCGCCAGCAGCTTGCTTGCCAGCGCTGGGTACGAGACCCAGTACTTC. The chain uses TRBV5-1 and TRBJ2-5; D gene uncertain. The CDR3 runs to 16 residues. Germline lookup yields CDR1 SGHRS and CDR2 YFSETQ. V lost 1 base and J lost 5, with 18 bases in between.

The chain has TRBV27 and TRBJ1-5, with D unresolved. V gave up 0 bases and J gave up 2 bases, with 11 bases separating them. The CDR3 is 16 amino acids. The germline V gene has CDR1 MNHEY and CDR2 SMNVEV (reference sequence). DNA for the CDR3: TGTGCCAGCAGTTTATCTGCGGGCGCGGGCAATCAGCCCCAGCATTTT. Protein sequence: CASSLSAGAGNQPQHF.

This chain joins TRBV5-5 and TRBJ2-6; 8 bases line up with TRBD2. The J segment lost 0 bases and the V segment lost 5 bases, leaving 10 bases of the junction unmatched. The CDR3 extends over 18 amino acids. The germline CDR1 and CDR2 sequences are SGHKS and YYEKEE (reference sequence). CDR3 sequence: CASSPGGAGSSGANVLTF. CDR3 DNA sequence: TGTGCCAGCAGTCCCGGGGGGGCAGGGAGCTCTGGGGCCAACGTCCTGACTTTC.

CDR3 coding DNA: TGTGCCAGCAGTGAATACGGTGGAAACACCATATATTTT. It translates to CASSEYGGNTIYF. The chain carries TRBV2 and TRBJ1-3; the D is unclear. Germline V lookup: CDR1 SNHLY, CDR2 FYNNEI. The V gene lost 2 bases and the J gene lost 3 bases, with 5 bases spanning the gap. The CDR3 sequence is 13 residues long. Full variable domain (missing parts from reference TRBV2 and TRBJ1-3): EPEVTQTPSHQVTQMGQEVILRCVPISNHLYFYWYRQILGQKVEFLVSFYNNEISEKSEIFDDQFSVERPDGSNFTLKIRSTKLEDSAMYFCASSEYGGNTIYFGEGSWLTVV.

This chain links TRBV5-1 with TRBJ2-5, with a tentative D call TRBD1 (6 bases). Germline lookup yields CDR1 SGHRS and CDR2 YFSETQ. V lost 2 bases to trimming and J lost 2 bases, with 10 bases between them. The CDR3 is made up of 14 amino acids. The chain's CDR3 is CASSFNGQQETQYF. CDR3 nucleotides: TGCGCCAGCAGCTTCAATGGACAGCAAGAGACCCAGTACTTC.

CDR3 nucleotides: TGTGCCAGCAGTCTCCCCGGGAATGTCTACAATGAGCAGTTCTTC. Its protein is CASSLPGNVYNEQFF. The gene calls are TRBV27 and TRBJ2-1; possible D gene TRBD2, 5 bases. The CDR3 extends over 15 amino acids. Germline V gene sequence: CDR1 MNHEY, CDR2 SMNVEV (reference sequence). V was shortened by 5 bases and J by 3 bases, with 14 bases between the two germline ends.

The chain joins TRBV28 to TRBJ2-7; D is possibly TRBD2 (5 bases). Trimming removed 7 bases at V and 0 bases at J, with 7 bases between. The germline CDR1 and CDR2 sequences are MDHEN and SYDVKM. The length of the CDR3 is 12 residues. The CDR3 is CASMGSSYEQYF. In DNA, the CDR3 is TGTGCCAGCATGGGGAGCTCCTACGAGCAGTACTTC.

The chain joins TRBV5-5 to TRBJ1-4, with a tentative D call TRBD1 (6 bases). The CDR3 contains 19 residues. Germline CDR1 reads SGHKS; CDR2 reads YYEKEE (reference sequence). V lost 4 bases to trimming and J lost 0 bases, with 22 bases between them. The CDR3 sequence is CASSRVWGAGAATNEKLFF. The CDR3, as DNA: TGTGCCAGCAGCCGGGTCTGGGGTGCGGGGGCAGCAACTAATGAAAAACTGTTTTTT.

The chain is built from TRBV7-8 and TRBJ2-3, with 13 nucleotides matching TRBD2. The CDR3 has 15 amino acids. Germline V gene sequence: CDR1 SGHVS, CDR2 FQNEAQ. V dropped 4 bases and J dropped 6; count of bases not matched to a gene: 4. The CDR3 region is CASSSGLAGADTQYF. As DNA, the CDR3 is TGTGCCAGCAGCTCTGGACTAGCGGGAGCCGATACGCAGTATTTT.

V is TRBV30 and J is TRBJ1-4; the match to TRBD1 covers 7 bases. This CDR3 is built from 14 residues. Germline CDR1 and CDR2: GTSNPN and SVGIG (reference sequence). J gave up 7 bases and V 3 bases, and 8 bases lay outside the gene matches. Written as DNA, the CDR3 is TGTGCCTGGAGCATCAAAGGGGGCGGTGAAAAACTGTTTTTT. It specifies CAWSIKGGGEKLFF.

The CDR3, as DNA: TGTGCCAGCATTAGAGGACAGGGGGAAACCGGGGAGCTGTTTTTT. Encoded protein: CASIRGQGETGELFF. The genes are TRBV6-1 and TRBJ2-2; 10 nucleotides match TRBD1. The germline V gene has CDR1 MNHNS and CDR2 SASEGT. The CDR3 contains 15 residues. Germline trimming cut 7 bases from V and 5 bases from J; bases unmatched to any gene: 7.

For the CDR3, the DNA is TGTGCCAGCAGTCGCCTTAGCGGGAGGGGAGAGACCCAGTACTTC. It translates to CASSRLSGRGETQYF. The chain combines TRBV2 with TRBJ2-5; 11 bases agree with TRBD2. Unmatched junction bases numbered 6, after V lost 5 bases and J lost 4 bases. Germline V lookup: CDR1 SNHLY, CDR2 FYNNEI. The CDR3 has 15 amino acids.

This clone occurred once. The V gene is TRBV10-2, the J gene TRBJ2-7; D uncertain. The length of the CDR3 is 15 residues. Germline loops: CDR1 WSHSY, CDR2 SAAADI. Trimming took off 0 bases at V and 3 bases at J, with 12 bases between the two ends. The CDR3 region is CASSESLDRNYEQYF. The CDR3 nucleotides are TGCGCCAGCAGTGAGTCCCTAGACCGGAACTACGAGCAGTACTTC.

The chain carries TRBV7-3 and TRBJ2-7; TRBD2 aligns across 11 bases. The trim removed 5 bases at V and 1 base at J, leaving 7 bases unmatched. The CDR3 runs 16 residues. Germline V gives CDR1 SGHTA, CDR2 FQGTGA. As DNA, the CDR3 is TGTGCCAGCAGCGTTACCGGGACTAGCGGTTCCTACGAGCAGTACTTC. It encodes CASSVTGTSGSYEQYF.

The genes are TRBV4-2 and TRBJ1-4, with 7 bases identical to TRBD1. The CDR3 has 16 amino acids. In germline, CDR1 is LGHNA, CDR2 YNFKEQ. Germline trimming cut 2 bases from V and 8 bases from J; bases unmatched to any gene: 11. The CDR3, as DNA: TGTGCCAGCAGCCAACCGTGGACAGGCCTGGGAGAAAAACTGTTTTTT. Its translation: CASSQPWTGLGEKLFF.